The entry below gives a single T cell receptor (beta chain) sequence along with its context. Its antigen is unidentified. MiXCR was run by TCRdb on the RT-PCR reads, yielding one entry per CDR3 protein. The table lists fewer than 3,500 distinct CDR3 sequences, 70% to 85% of them singletons. This sample is part of a study of yellow fever vaccine responses in identical twins. Study-level findings and limits: The authors reported partly convergent, partly personalized vaccine responses in identical twins.

Trimming cost V 0 bases and J 5 bases, with 8 bases left between them. The CDR3 loop spans 14 amino acids. Germline V CDR1 and CDR2: LNHDA, SQIVND (reference sequence). The V gene is TRBV19, the J gene TRBJ1-5; D not certain. The sample in question was T cells from blood (PBMCs), unsorted or a sorted subset (not recorded which), obtained before or after yellow fever vaccination (not recorded which). This clonotype originated in a woman aged 18 to 35 who received the yellow fever vaccine. The CDR3 protein is CASSIDFPYQPQHF. CDR3 nucleotides: TGTGCCAGTAGTATAGATTTCCCGTATCAGCCCCAGCATTTT.